Included here is one T cell receptor (beta chain) sequence, with context. The entry originates in a study of type 1 and type 2 diabetes patients. For the study at large: The whole study generated approximately 19,000,000 paired-end reads.

Genomic DNA was the PCR template. The TCR beta CDR3 region was amplified using 30 forward and 13 reverse primers. TCRdb ran MiXCR on the multiplex PCR reads and lists one entry per CDR3 protein. The table has approximately 260,000 distinct CDR3 sequences, around 50% seen once. The sequence was obtained from a man younger than 35 with type 2 diabetes. What was sequenced was peripheral blood mononuclear cells (PBMCs).

This CDR3 is CASRRTDTLENTQYF. For the CDR3, the DNA is TGCGCCAGCAGAAGGACTGATACGTTGGAGAATACGCAGTATTTT. V gene TRBV4-3 combines with J gene TRBJ2-3; the D gene is possibly TRBD2 (5 bases). Trimming shortened V by 6 bases and J by 7 bases, and 20 bases separated the two germline ends. This CDR3 spans 15 amino acids. CDR1 and CDR2 (germline): LGHNA, YSLEER.